The rows below give T cell receptor beta chains drawn from one sample of a study of T cells in Graves' hyperthyroidism and ophthalmopathy. TCRdb re-called the multiplex PCR reads with MiXCR, one entry per CDR3 protein. This repertoire shows fewer than 550,000 distinct CDR3 sequences, 24% found once; its top ten account for 11%. The specimen was blood. Source of these receptors: a woman in her 30s with Graves' ophthalmopathy. CDR3s include the opening cysteine and the closing phenylalanine or tryptophan. D genes are given only for firm matches. Part of the rows lack a size; the others show once, few, many or a class for expanded clones.

TRBJ1-2 TRBV27 many - CASNSGAILYYGYTF TGTGCCAGCAATTCAGGGGCCATATTGTACTATGGCTACACCTTC
TRBJ2-7 TRBV6-1 many - CASSEALEAGTYEQYF TGTGCCAGCAGTGAAGCGCTCGAGGCCGGAACCTACGAGCAGTACTTC
TRBJ1-1 TRBV7-3 few - CASSLTSDSEAFF TGTGCCAGCAGCTTGACAAGTGATTCTGAAGCTTTCTTT
TRBJ1-2 TRBV29-1 many - CSVVAVIHTF TGCAGCGTTGTAGCAGTTATCCACACCTTC
TRBJ1-3 TRBV10-3 few TRBD1 CAISERDSSGNTIYF TGTGCCATCAGTGAGAGGGACAGCTCTGGAAACACCATATATTTT
TRBJ1-2 TRBV4-1 many - CASSQDPGEDYGYTF TGCGCCAGCAGCCAAGATCCAGGGGAGGACTATGGCTACACCTTC
TRBJ1-3 TRBV6-5 many - CASSYSSHSGNTIYF TGTGCCAGCAGTTACTCCTCACATTCAGGAAACACCATATATTTT
TRBJ2-5 TRBV20-1 many - CSVAISGFQETQYF TGCAGTGTAGCGATTAGCGGATTCCAAGAGACCCAGTACTTC
TRBJ1-1 TRBV29-1 once - CSVVGAAGTEAFF TGCAGCGTTGTAGGGGCGGCGGGCACTGAAGCTTTCTTT
TRBJ2-7 TRBV27 many TRBD1 CASSLGTGLYEQYF TGTGCCAGCAGTCTCGGGACAGGGCTATACGAGCAGTACTTC
TRBJ1-6 TRBV28 - - CASSPPTGNSPLHF TGTGCCAGCAGCCCCCCCACAGGGAATTCACCCCTCCACTTT
TRBJ1-5 TRBV12-3/TRBV12-4 many TRBD1 CASSPDRGRQPQHF TGTGCCAGCAGTCCGGACAGGGGTCGACAGCCCCAGCATTTT
TRBJ1-2 TRBV6-5 many TRBD1 CASSSYTGTGAGYTF TGTGCCAGCAGTTCCTATACCGGGACAGGGGCCGGCTACACCTTC
TRBJ1-1 TRBV27 many - CASSLLGAGNTEAFF TGTGCCAGCAGTTTACTGGGGGCTGGGAACACTGAAGCTTTCTTT
TRBJ1-1 TRBV6-1 - - CASRVRGVSAFF TGTGCCAGCAGGGTCAGGGGAGTCAGTGCTTTCTTT
TRBJ1-2 TRBV11-1 - TRBD1 CAGTTQGARKPDSYGYTF TGTGCCGGGACAACGCAGGGGGCGCGGAAGCCAGATTCCTATGGCTACACCTTC
TRBJ1-1 TRBV18 - TRBD1 CASSPRQGATEAFF TGTGCCAGCTCACCAAGGCAGGGGGCCACTGAAGCTTTCTTT
TRBJ2-7 TRBV6-5 many - CASSWSGQSFSYEQYF TGTGCCAGCAGTTGGTCAGGCCAGAGCTTCTCCTACGAGCAGTACTTC
TRBJ1-2 TRBV5-1 many - CASSLDSGNYGYTF TGCGCCAGCAGCTTGGATTCGGGTAACTATGGCTACACCTTC
TRBJ1-2 TRBV4-2 - - CASSQDLRGGNYGYTF TGTGCCAGCAGCCAAGATCTGAGGGGGGGGAACTATGGCTACACCTTC
TRBJ2-4 TRBV12-3/TRBV12-4 many - CASSTLSDKNIQYF TGTGCCAGCAGCACCCTTAGCGACAAAAACATTCAGTACTTC
TRBJ2-7 TRBV18 few TRBD1 CASSPPGTAYEQYF TGTGCCAGCTCACCACCTGGGACAGCCTACGAGCAGTACTTC
TRBJ2-7 TRBV29-1 - - CSVRGQSYEQYF TGCAGCGTGCGAGGACAGTCCTACGAGCAGTACTTC
TRBJ2-5 TRBV19 - - CASSQVGTSQETQYF TGTGCCAGTAGTCAGGTCGGGACATCGCAAGAGACCCAGTACTTC
TRBJ1-1 TRBV5-1 - TRBD1 CASSWLTGPNTEAFF TGCGCCAGCAGCTGGCTGACAGGGCCGAACACTGAAGCTTTCTTT
TRBJ2-2 TRBV11-3 few - CASSSDDTGPGELFF TGTGCCAGCAGTTCAGACGATACGGGGCCCGGGGAGCTGTTTTTT
TRBJ1-5 TRBV6-2/TRBV6-3 - TRBD1 CASLGQGASWTSNQPQHF TGTGCCAGCTTGGGGCAGGGGGCATCGTGGACGAGCAATCAGCCCCAGCATTTT
TRBJ2-5 TRBV6-5 many TRBD1 CASSYAGQGRETQYF TGTGCCAGCAGTTACGCGGGACAGGGCAGGGAGACCCAGTACTTC
TRBJ1-2 TRBV20-1 many - CSARALRGYYGYTF TGCAGTGCTAGAGCGCTTCGGGGGTACTATGGCTACACCTTC
TRBJ2-7 TRBV4-1 many - CASSQVDLGGEQYF TGCGCCAGCAGCCAAGTTGACCTAGGGGGGGAGCAGTACTTC
TRBJ2-7 TRBV13 - - CASSSNVGNSYEQYF TGTGCCAGCAGCTCGAACGTTGGAAACTCCTACGAGCAGTACTTC
TRBJ2-3 TRBV29-1 - - CSARQDTDTQYF TGCAGCGCCCGACAGGACACAGATACGCAGTATTTT
TRBJ1-1 TRBV25-1 - TRBD1 CASSPKRDRERRTEAFF TGTGCCAGCAGCCCAAAGAGGGACAGGGAAAGGAGGACTGAAGCTTTCTTT
TRBJ1-1 TRBV28 few TRBD1 CASSLRGDRVESTEAFF TGTGCCAGCAGTCTGCGAGGGGACAGGGTGGAGAGCACTGAAGCTTTCTTT
TRBJ1-2 TRBV10-3 many TRBD1 CAISESSVGTGSYGYTF TGTGCCATCAGTGAGTCGTCAGTGGGGACAGGGAGCTATGGCTACACCTTC
TRBJ1-1 TRBV6-1 - - CASSEAGMNTEAFF TGTGCCAGCAGTGAAGCAGGGATGAACACTGAAGCTTTCTTT
TRBJ2-2 TRBV27 - TRBD1 CASSSTGSTGELFF TGTGCCAGCAGTTCGACAGGGAGTACCGGGGAGCTGTTTTTT
TRBJ2-7 TRBV11-2 - - CASSLEGPLYEQYF TGTGCCAGCAGCTTAGAGGGGCCCCTTTACGAGCAGTACTTC
TRBJ2-5 TRBV12-3/TRBV12-4 many - CASSLDGRETQYF TGTGCCAGCAGTTTAGATGGTCGGGAGACCCAGTACTTC
TRBJ1-6 TRBV11-2 - - CASSPIPNSPLHF TGTGCCAGCAGCCCAATCCCAAATTCACCCCTCCACTTT
TRBJ1-1 TRBV28 many - CASSRAGLAFF TGTGCCAGCAGCCGAGCAGGGTTGGCTTTCTTT
TRBJ2-5 TRBV29-1 many - CSVDAGPETQYF TGCAGCGTTGATGCGGGGCCGGAGACCCAGTACTTC
TRBJ1-2 TRBV6-5 many - CASSYSNLRAGYGYTF TGTGCCAGCAGTTACTCGAATCTCCGGGCGGGCTATGGCTACACCTTC
TRBJ2-3 TRBV4-1 few - CASSQPGPRTDTQYF TGCGCCAGCAGCCAACCCGGGCCGCGCACAGATACGCAGTATTTT
TRBJ2-7 TRBV18 few TRBD2 CASSPLTSGGSYEQYF TGTGCCAGCTCACCATTGACTAGCGGGGGTTCCTACGAGCAGTACTTC